This T cell receptor beta chain is drawn from a study of OX40 agonist ivuxolimab in advanced cancers. Study context: Head and neck, renal cell, melanoma or hepatocellular carcinoma were the cancers that dose-escalation patients had. Of mixed ages from about 23 to 90 and averaging about 60 years, the group was around 78% male.

CDR3 length: 14 amino acids. With 9 bases removed from V and 4 bases from J, the gap between germline ends came to 16 bases. The germline V gene encodes CDR1 SNHLY and CDR2 FYNNEI. The repertoire was sequenced with immunoSEQ multiplex PCR; TCRdb's copy has only in-frame clones and lacks some. This table has roughly 74,000 clones, 94% appearing once. General observations from the study: Partial responders at 0.1-3.0 mg/kg showed near-lowest clonal expansion.

As regards this clone: Its specificity is not known.

The chain joins TRBV2 to TRBJ2-1; tentative D call: TRBD2 (5 bases). The sample was CD4+ or CD8+ T cells sorted from blood, taken in a trial of the OX40 agonist ivuxolimab. The origin of this receptor is an adult with an advanced solid tumor such as melanoma, head and neck, liver or kidney cancer. CDR3 bases: TGTGCCAGTTCACGGGGAGAGCGGTACAATGAGCAGTTCTTC. It is translated as CASSRGERYNEQFF.